What follows are 19 T cell receptor beta chains derived from one specimen sequenced in a study of tissue T cells after allogeneic stem cell transplantation. TCRdb's copy holds only in-frame clones and misses some; the assay was immunoSEQ multiplex PCR. The sample lists just over 3,000 clones; around 45% were seen once. Time point described: mouse harvest day 14 after allogeneic transplant. Each mouse received 10^7 T-cell-depleted marrow cells plus 10^6 splenic CD5+ T cells by tail vein. The sequencing sample was made of gut tissue. The receptors come from a female BALB/c mouse given C57BL/6 T cells with graft-versus-host disease after an allogeneic hematopoietic cell transplant.

Regarding this clone: Gene names refer to mouse genes. The missing CDR3 end, 1 residue past where the read stops, is filled in from the germline J gene. V usage is TRBV26 and J usage is TRBJ1-1; unclear D gene. V was shortened by 2 bases and J by 5 bases, with 3 bases between the two germline ends. The CDR3 loop spans 11 amino acids. CDR1 and CDR2 from the germline V gene are KGHPV and FQNQEV (reference sequence). Incomplete CDR3 DNA: TGTGCCAGCAGTCTGGGGACAGAAGTCTTC. Amino acid sequence: CASSLGTEVF. The CDR3 reads in full as CASSLGTEVFF.

Points on this clone: Gene and germline names: mouse. Read sequence stops 1 residue before the CDR3 end, and the germline J gene provides the missing end. J is TRBJ2-5 and V is TRBV26; 8 positions match TRBD2. This CDR3 has 14 amino acids. V lost 2 bases, J lost 6 bases, and 4 bases stayed unmatched. The germline gives CDR1 KGHPV, CDR2 FQNQEV (reference sequence). The CDR3 bases that were read are TGTGCCAGCAGTCTGGGGGGGGCGAGGGACACCCAGTAC. It is translated as CASSLGGARDTQY. The whole CDR3 region reads CASSLGGARDTQYF. The variable domain in full, with the rest retrieved from reference TRBV26 and TRBJ2-5, is NSKVIQTPRYLVKGQGQKAKMRCIPEKGHPVVFWYQQNKNNEFKFLINFQNQEVLQQIDMTEKRFSAECPSNSPCSLEIQSSEAGDSALYLCASSLGGARDTQYFGPGTRLLVL.

By share, this clone counts as medium-sized. Gene and germline names: mouse. The DNA ends 1 residue before the CDR3 does, and the rest of the CDR3 is filled in from the germline J gene. The V and J genes are TRBV23 and TRBJ2-7; TRBD2, as called in the table, went unchecked against the DNA. CDR3 length equals 12 residues. CDR1 is KGHTA and CDR2 is FQNQQP in the germline V gene. The CDR3 bases that were read are TGCTCCAGCAGTCAACGGGGGGATGAACAGTAC. Encoded protein: CSSSQRGDEQY. The entire CDR3 reads CSSSQRGDEQYF.

This clone has a handful of counts. Any gene name here is a mouse gene name. Read data end 1 residue before the CDR3 end; the end is taken from the germline J gene. The chain combines TRBV15 with TRBJ2-7; 12 nucleotides line up with TRBD2. Looked up from germline, CDR1 is SGHND and CDR2 is FRSKSL. V shed 6 bases, J shed 7 bases, and the junction held 4 bases outside the gene matches. The CDR3 is 13 amino acids. CDR3 residues: CASRTGGAREQYF. The covered CDR3 bases are TGTGCCAGCAGGACTGGGGGGGCGCGAGAACAGTAC.

This clone has only a few counts. All gene names here are mouse names. The CDR3 extends 1 residue past the end of the read, so its final part is completed from the germline J gene. The chain carries TRBV3 and TRBJ2-2; a weak D match, TRBD2 (6 bases). Germline V gene data show CDR1 as SNHLY and CDR2 as FYNGKV (reference sequence). The CDR3 length is 13 residues. The V end was cut by 3 bases, the J end by 6 bases, with 8 bases between. CDR3: CASSLRLAGQLYF. The CDR3 bases that were read are TGTGCCAGCAGCTTGAGACTGGCCGGGCAGCTCTAC.

Note on this clone: Any gene name here is a mouse gene name. Read coverage stops 1 residue before the CDR3 terminus; the germline J gene supplies the remainder. V and J are TRBV16 and TRBJ2-5; 11 nucleotides agree with TRBD2. The CDR3 covers 14 residues. CDR1 is SGHSA, CDR2 FRNQAP, per germline. J lost 6 bases, V lost 5 bases, and 4 bases had no gene match. CDR3 protein: CASSARDWGDTQYF. Incomplete CDR3 DNA: TGTGCAAGCAGCGCCCGGGACTGGGGGGACACCCAGTAC.

Concerning this clone: Gene names and germline refer to mouse. Read sequence stops 1 residue before the CDR3 end, and the germline J gene provides the missing end. J is TRBJ2-1 and V is TRBV31; unclear D gene. V was pared by 0 bases and J by 1 base, with 7 bases between. This CDR3 region has 14 residues. CDR1 and CDR2 from the germline V gene are GKSSPN and SITVG. The chain's CDR3 is CAWSLPANYAEQFF. Partial CDR3 DNA: TGTGCCTGGAGTCTGCCAGCAAACTATGCTGAGCAGTTC.

This clone was picked up a small number of times. Genes and germline come from the mouse. The missing CDR3 end, 1 residue past where the read stops, is filled in from the germline J gene. The chain uses TRBV17 and TRBJ1-3, with 9 nucleotides matching TRBD1. The CDR3 is 15 residues long. The V segment lost 1 base and the J segment 3 bases; nucleotides outside the gene matches: 1. Germline CDR1 and CDR2: MNHDT and YYDKIL. The sequenced part of the CDR3 DNA is TGTGCTAGCAGTAGAGGGGACAGGGTTGGAAATACGCTCTAT. Amino acid sequence: CASSRGDRVGNTLY. The full CDR3 sequence reads CASSRGDRVGNTLYF.

This clone is deemed large. The genes are named according to mouse. The read terminates 1 residue ahead of where the CDR3 ends, so the germline J gene completes it. The chain is built from TRBV15 and TRBJ1-3; D might be TRBD1 (5 bases). Germline CDR1 and CDR2: SGHND and FRSKSL. The CDR3 length is 14 residues. Trimming removed 3 bases from V and 2 bases from J, with 8 bases in between. CDR3 DNA (partial): TGTGCCAGCAGTTTGGGGGGGGCTGGAAATACGCTCTAT. Translation: CASSLGGAGNTLY. The full CDR3 sequence reads CASSLGGAGNTLYF.

With respect to this clone: Gene names denote mouse genes. The covered CDR3 bases are TGTGCCAGCTCTCGGGGGGGGACTAGTCAAAACACCTTGTAC. Translated: CASSRGGTSQNTLY. The complete CDR3 protein is CASSRGGTSQNTLYF. J is TRBJ2-4 and V is TRBV12-2; 7 bases align to TRBD2. The DNA ends 1 residue before the CDR3 does, and the rest of the CDR3 is filled in from the germline J gene. The J segment lost 0 bases and the V segment lost 2 bases, leaving 4 bases of the junction unmatched. Germline CDR1 reads SGHLS; CDR2 reads HYDKME. The CDR3 length is 15 residues.

This clone is large by share. Germline and genes here are mouse. This CDR3 is CASSPTGSQDTQYF. The sequenced CDR3 bases are TGTGCCAGCAGCCCGACAGGGAGCCAAGACACCCAGTAC. The gene calls are TRBV4 and TRBJ2-5; 7 bases align to TRBD1. Read coverage stops 1 residue before the CDR3 terminus; the germline J gene supplies the remainder. With V trimmed by 5 bases and J by 2 bases, 4 bases remained unmatched. The CDR3 covers 14 residues. Germline V gives CDR1 LGHDT, CDR2 YNNKQL (reference sequence).

As for this clone: All gene names here are mouse names. The read ends 1 residue shy of where the CDR3 ends; the end is completed using the germline J gene. This rearrangement joins TRBV12-1 to TRBJ1-3; D unclear. CDR3 length: 12 residues. The V end was cut by 4 bases, the J end by 0 bases, with 3 bases between. Looked up from germline, CDR1 is SGHSN and CDR2 is HYEKVE. The CDR3 protein is CASSNSGNTLYF. CDR3 DNA (partial): TGTGCCAGCTCGAATTCTGGAAATACGCTCTAT.

About this clone: The listed genes are named as in mouse. Sequencing ends 1 residue short of the CDR3 end; the germline J gene provides the rest. The chain uses TRBV23 and TRBJ2-4. This CDR3 contains 13 residues. Germline V lookup: CDR1 KGHTA, CDR2 FQNQQP. The covered CDR3 bases are TGCTCCAGCAGTCAACACAGTCAAAACACCTTGTAC. This codes for CSSSQHSQNTLY. The entire CDR3 protein reads CSSSQHSQNTLYF.

For this clone: Mouse gene names and germline throughout. The missing CDR3 end, 1 residue past where the read stops, is filled in from the germline J gene. This chain connects TRBV19 to TRBJ1-1, with 8 bases aligning to TRBD1. From germline, CDR1 is FNHDT and CDR2 SITEND (reference sequence). The CDR3 runs to 13 residues. The V and J ends lost 6 bases and 4 bases, in that order; junction bases with no gene match: 5. The DNA read from the CDR3 is TGTGCCAGCATGCAGGGGGCCCTCACAGAAGTCTTC. Translated, it gives CASMQGALTEVF. The whole CDR3 region reads CASMQGALTEVFF.

Comments on this clone: Each gene name is a mouse one. Sequencing ends 1 residue short of the CDR3 end; the germline J gene provides the rest. The chain couples TRBV12-2 to TRBJ2-3, with TRBD2 identical over 7 bases. V lost 3 bases, J lost 0 bases, and 5 bases stayed unmatched. The germline V gene encodes CDR1 SGHLS and CDR2 HYDKME. The CDR3 is 15 amino acids. CDR3 DNA (partial): TGTGCCAGCTCTATTGGACTGGCTAGTGCAGAAACGCTGTAT. It encodes CASSIGLASAETLY. The CDR3 in full is CASSIGLASAETLYF.

This clone was seen a handful of times. Germline and genes: mouse. The sequenced fragment ends 1 residue before the CDR3 boundary, so the rest is inferred from the germline J gene. V and J are TRBV12-1 and TRBJ2-2; unclear D gene. Trimming removed 2 bases from V and 2 bases from J, with 5 bases in between. Looked up from germline, CDR1 is SGHSN and CDR2 is HYEKVE. The CDR3 is made up of 13 amino acids. The CDR3 DNA, read in part, is TGTGCCAGCTCTCAACTGAACACCGGGCAGCTCTAC. Protein product: CASSQLNTGQLY. The CDR3 in full is CASSQLNTGQLYF.

This clone rates as hyperexpanded. Gene names refer to mouse genes. The read falls 1 residue short of the CDR3 end, and the missing part is taken from the germline J gene. The chain uses TRBV13-3 and TRBJ2-7; no definite D call. Germline V gives CDR1 NNHDY, CDR2 SYVADS. The CDR3 length is 11 residues. With 0 bases removed from V and 4 bases from J, the gap between germline ends came to 2 bases. The part of the CDR3 DNA that was read is TGTGCCAGCAGTGATGCTTATGAACAGTAC. It yields the protein CASSDAYEQY. From start to end, the CDR3 is CASSDAYEQYF.

The table lists this clone with a few counts. Gene names denote mouse genes. Incomplete CDR3 DNA: TGTGCCAGCAGTCTCGGAAACACCGGGCAGCTCTAC. Its protein is CASSLGNTGQLY. The CDR3, in full, reads CASSLGNTGQLYF. The chain is built from TRBV26 and TRBJ2-2, with D uncertain. The read gets to within 1 residue of the CDR3 end, and the germline J gene fills in the rest. Between the trimmed V and J ends, which lost 3 bases and 1 base, there was a span of 3 bases. The germline CDR1 and CDR2 sequences are KGHPV and FQNQEV (reference sequence). The CDR3 is 13 residues long.

This clone is a singleton in its sample. Genes here carry mouse names. CDR3 DNA (partial): TGTGCCAGCAGTTTCACATCTCAAAACACCTTGTAC. Translating it yields CASSFTSQNTLY. The entire CDR3 reads CASSFTSQNTLYF. The chain is built from TRBV19 and TRBJ2-4; D unresolved. The CDR3 end is not reached by the read, which stops 1 residue before it; the germline J gene fills it in. CDR1 is FNHDT, CDR2 SITEND, per germline (reference sequence). V shed 4 bases and J shed 2 bases, with 8 bases lying between them. The CDR3 runs to 13 residues.